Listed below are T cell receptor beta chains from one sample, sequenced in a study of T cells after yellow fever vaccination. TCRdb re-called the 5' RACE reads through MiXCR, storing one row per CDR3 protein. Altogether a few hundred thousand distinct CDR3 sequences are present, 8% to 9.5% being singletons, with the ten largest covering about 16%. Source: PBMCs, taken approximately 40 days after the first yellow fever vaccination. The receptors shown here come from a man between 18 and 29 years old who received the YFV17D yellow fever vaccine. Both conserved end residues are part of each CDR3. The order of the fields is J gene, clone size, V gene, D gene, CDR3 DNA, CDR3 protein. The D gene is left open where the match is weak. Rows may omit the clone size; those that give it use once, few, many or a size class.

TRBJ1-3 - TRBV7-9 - TGTGCCAGCAGCTTCGGCCCGAGCTCTGGAAACACCATATATTTT CASSFGPSSGNTIYF
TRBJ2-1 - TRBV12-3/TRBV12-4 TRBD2 TGTGCCAGCTGTGATGCTCGAGCGGGGGCCTACAATGAGCAGTTCTTC CASCDARAGAYNEQFF
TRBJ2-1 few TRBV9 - TGTGCCAGCAGCGTAGGGGGGCGCGGGTCCTACAATGAGCAGTTCTTC CASSVGGRGSYNEQFF
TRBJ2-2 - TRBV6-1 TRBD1 TGTGCCACTACGAGACAGGGCAGCATGAACACCGGGGAGCTGTTTTTT CATTRQGSMNTGELFF
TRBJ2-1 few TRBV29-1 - TGCAGCGTTGAGGGAGAACTTAGGGAGCAGTTCTTC CSVEGELREQFF
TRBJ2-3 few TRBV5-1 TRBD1 TGCGCCAGCAGCCACGGACAGGGGGGAACAGATACGCAGTATTTT CASSHGQGGTDTQYF
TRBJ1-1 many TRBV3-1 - TGTGCCAGCAGTCCCCCTTTGAACACTGAAGCTTTCTTT CASSPPLNTEAFF
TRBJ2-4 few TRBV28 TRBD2 TGTGCCAGTAGGACTAGCGGGGGGGGTCTCAAAAACATTCAGTACTTC CASRTSGGGLKNIQYF
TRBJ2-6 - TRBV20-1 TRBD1 TGCAGTGCTAGGGACAGGCCCTCTGGGGCCAACGTCCTGACTTTC CSARDRPSGANVLTF
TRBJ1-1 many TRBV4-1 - TGCGCCAGCAGCCCAGGGAGGGGGGGGACTGAAGCTTTCTTT CASSPGRGGTEAFF
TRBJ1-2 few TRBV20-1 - TGCAGTGGGGGTTTTGGCTACACCTTC CSGGFGYTF
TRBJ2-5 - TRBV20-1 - TGCAGTGCTAGAGATCCCGGACAGAAGACCCAGTACTTC CSARDPGQKTQYF
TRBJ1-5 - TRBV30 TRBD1 TGTGCCTGGGACAGGGGGCGAGATCAGCCCCAGCATTTT CAWDRGRDQPQHF
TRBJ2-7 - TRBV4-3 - TGCGCCAGCAGCCAAGAGGCAGGGTACGGCTACGAGCAGTACTTC CASSQEAGYGYEQYF
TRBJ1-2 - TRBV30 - TGTGCCTGGACATTGAGCTATGGCTACACCTTC CAWTLSYGYTF
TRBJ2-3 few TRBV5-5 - TGTGCCAGCAGCTTTACAGGGCAATACACAGATACGCAGTATTTT CASSFTGQYTDTQYF
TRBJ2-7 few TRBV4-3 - TGCGCCAGCAGCCAAGATGGTTACAGCTACGAGCAGTACTTC CASSQDGYSYEQYF
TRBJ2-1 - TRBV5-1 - TGCGCCAGCAGCTTCGGACAAGTTTCCTACAATGAGCAGTTCTTC CASSFGQVSYNEQFF
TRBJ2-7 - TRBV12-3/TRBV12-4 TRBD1 TGTGCCAGCAGTTCTATCCGACAGGGGGCACTGGACGAGCAGTACTTC CASSSIRQGALDEQYF
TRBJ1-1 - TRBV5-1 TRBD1 TGCGCCAGCAGCGAACGGACAGGAGGGGACACTGAAGCTTTCTTT CASSERTGGDTEAFF
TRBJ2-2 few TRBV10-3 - TGTGCGGTGGGAACCTATACCGGGGAGCTGTTTTTT CAVGTYTGELFF
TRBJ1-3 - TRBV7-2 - TGTGCCAGCAGCCAACACCAGAGCTCTGGAAACACCATATATTTT CASSQHQSSGNTIYF
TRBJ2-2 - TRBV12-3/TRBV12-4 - TGTGCCAGCAGTTTACGGGGGTCGGCCACCGGGGAGCTGTTTTTT CASSLRGSATGELFF
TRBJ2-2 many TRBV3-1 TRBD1 TGTGCCAGCAGCCCGACAGGGGCCGGGGAGCTGTTTTTT CASSPTGAGELFF
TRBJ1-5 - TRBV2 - TGTGCCAGCAGTGAATCTGGGCAGCCCCAGCATTTT CASSESGQPQHF
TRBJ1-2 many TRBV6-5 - TGTGCCAGCAGCCCAGGGCATAACTATGGCTACACCTTC CASSPGHNYGYTF
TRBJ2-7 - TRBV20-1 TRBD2 TGCAGTGCTAGCTACCTTAGCGGGGGGACTACCTACGAGCAGTACTTC CSASYLSGGTTYEQYF
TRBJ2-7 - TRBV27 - TGTGCCAGCAGTTCGGCAGGGTACTCCTACGAGCAGTACTTC CASSSAGYSYEQYF
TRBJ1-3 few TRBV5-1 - TGCGCCAGCAGCTTGGGGGGTCAAGAAAACACCATATATTTT CASSLGGQENTIYF
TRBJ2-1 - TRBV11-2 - TGTGCCAGCAGCTTAAGGGACCGTTCTGCTGGGGGACTCAATGAGCAGTTCTTC CASSLRDRSAGGLNEQFF
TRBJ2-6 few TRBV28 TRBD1 TGTGCCAGCAGCCTTATGACAGGGCGATCTGGGGCCAACGTCCTGACTTTC CASSLMTGRSGANVLTF
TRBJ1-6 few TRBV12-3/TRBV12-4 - TGTGCCAGCGGACCCAGAAATTCACCCCTCCACTTT CASGPRNSPLHF
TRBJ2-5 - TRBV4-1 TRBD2 TGCGCCAGCAGCCAAATCGGGGGGGGGGAGAAGCAAGAGACCCAGTACTTC CASSQIGGGEKQETQYF
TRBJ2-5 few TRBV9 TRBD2 TGTGCCAGCAGCGTAGGGGGTAGCGGGGGCTCCCAAGAGACCCAGTACTTC CASSVGGSGGSQETQYF
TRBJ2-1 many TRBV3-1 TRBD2 TGTGCCAGCAGCCAAGAATCACGGGGGGGTGACGATGAGCAGTTCTTC CASSQESRGGDDEQFF
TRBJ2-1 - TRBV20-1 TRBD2 TGCAGTGCTAGTCCTAGCGGGGTCGTCAATGAGCAGTTCTTC CSASPSGVVNEQFF
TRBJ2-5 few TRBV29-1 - TGCAGCGTTGAGTCGGCAGGGGAGACCCAGTACTTC CSVESAGETQYF
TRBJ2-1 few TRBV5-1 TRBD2 TGCGCCAGCAGCGTGCGGGGGGTCTCCTACAATGAGCAGTTCTTC CASSVRGVSYNEQFF
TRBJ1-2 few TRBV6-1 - TGTGCCAGCAGTGAAGTTGGAGGGATTGGCTATGGCTACACCTTC CASSEVGGIGYGYTF
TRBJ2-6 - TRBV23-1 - TGCGCCAGCAGTCAATCGAGAATAGAGGACTCTGGGGCCAACGTCCTGACTTTC CASSQSRIEDSGANVLTF
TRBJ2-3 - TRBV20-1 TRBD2 TGCAGTGCTAGCCCTAGCGGGGACCGCACAGATACGCAGTATTTT CSASPSGDRTDTQYF
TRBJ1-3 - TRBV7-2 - TGTGCCAGCAGCCGCAATGGCTTCAGCTCTGGAAACACCATATATTTT CASSRNGFSSGNTIYF
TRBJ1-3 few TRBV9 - TGTGCCAGCAGCTCCGAAGCTACGAGCACCATATATTTT CASSSEATSTIYF
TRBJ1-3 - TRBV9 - TGTGCCAGCAGCCCAGACAGGATGGCGGGAAACACCATATATTTT CASSPDRMAGNTIYF
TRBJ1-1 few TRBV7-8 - TGTGCCAGCAGCCCGGGGACGGGGACGGGCACTGAAGCTTTCTTT CASSPGTGTGTEAFF
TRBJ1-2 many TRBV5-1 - TGCGCCAGCAGCTTGGAGGCGGCCTACGAGGGCTACACCTTC CASSLEAAYEGYTF
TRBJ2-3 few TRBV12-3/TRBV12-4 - TGTGCCAGCAGTTTGGTCGGTACTAGGACAGATACGCAGTATTTT CASSLVGTRTDTQYF
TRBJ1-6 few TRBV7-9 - TGTGCCAGCAGCTTTGGGGCAGATAATTCACCCCTCCACTTT CASSFGADNSPLHF
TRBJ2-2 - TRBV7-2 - TGTGCCAGCAGCTCCCCCCCCGCGGGGTCTAGGGCCGGGGAGCTGTTTTTT CASSSPPAGSRAGELFF
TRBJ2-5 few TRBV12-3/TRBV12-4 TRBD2 TGTGCCAGCAGTTTTTCGGGGGGGCTGGAGACCCAGTACTTC CASSFSGGLETQYF
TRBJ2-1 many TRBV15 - TGTGCCACCAGCACAGACAGGACCGGGGAGCAGTTCTTC CATSTDRTGEQFF
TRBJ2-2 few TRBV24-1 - TGTGCCACCAGGGAGACAGGTTCGAACACCGGGGAGCTGTTTTTT CATRETGSNTGELFF
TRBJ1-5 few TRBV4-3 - TGCGCCAGCAGCCAGCATTATAGCAATCAGCCCCAGCATTTT CASSQHYSNQPQHF
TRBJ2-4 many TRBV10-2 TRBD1 TGCGCCAGCAGTGAGTTCAGGGGGCCGGGTAGGAACATTCAGTACTTC CASSEFRGPGRNIQYF
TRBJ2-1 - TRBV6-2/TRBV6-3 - TGTGCCAGTTATTGGTACAATGAGCAGTTCTTC CASYWYNEQFF
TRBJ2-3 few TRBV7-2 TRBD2 TGTGCCAGCAGTCAAGGGACCGGGGGGGGCACAGATACGCAGTATTTT CASSQGTGGGTDTQYF
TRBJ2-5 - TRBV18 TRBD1 TGTGCCAGCTCACCATTGGACAGGGCCTACCAAGAGACCCAGTACTTC CASSPLDRAYQETQYF
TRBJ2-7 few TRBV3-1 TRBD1 TGTGCCAGCAGCCAGCCGGGACAGGGTTCCTACGAGCAGTACTTC CASSQPGQGSYEQYF
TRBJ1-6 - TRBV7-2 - TGTGCCAGCAGCCAAGGGGTGCTTCTCACCCTCCACTTT CASSQGVLLTLHF